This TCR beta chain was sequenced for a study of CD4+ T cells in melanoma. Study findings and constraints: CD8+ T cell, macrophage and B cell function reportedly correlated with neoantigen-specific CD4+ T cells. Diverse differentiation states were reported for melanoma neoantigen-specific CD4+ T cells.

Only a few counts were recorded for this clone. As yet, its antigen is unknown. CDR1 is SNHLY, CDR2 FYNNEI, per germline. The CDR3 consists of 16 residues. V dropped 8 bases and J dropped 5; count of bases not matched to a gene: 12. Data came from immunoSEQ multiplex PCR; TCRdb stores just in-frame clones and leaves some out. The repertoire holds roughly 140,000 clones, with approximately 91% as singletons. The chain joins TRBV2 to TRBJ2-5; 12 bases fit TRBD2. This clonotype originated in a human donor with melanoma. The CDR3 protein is CASRLAGGAGRETQYF. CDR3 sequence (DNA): TGTGCCAGCCGGCTAGCGGGGGGGGCCGGTAGGGAGACCCAGTACTTC.